The 5 T cell receptor beta chains reported below all come from one sample, sequenced in a study of T cell responses to AZD1222 COVID-19 vaccine. Measured with immunoSEQ multiplex PCR; TCRdb has only the in-frame clones, and not every one. The sample lists some 170,000 clones, approximately 92% occurring once. The input for sequencing was peripheral blood, taken 28 days after the second dose of the MenACWY control vaccine. Every receptor here comes from an adult who received the MenACWY meningococcal vaccine as a control.

V and J are TRBV7-2 and TRBJ2-2; 7 bases agree with TRBD1. The CDR3 has 18 residues. Germline lookup yields CDR1 SGHTA and CDR2 FQGNSA. The V gene end was trimmed by 2 bases and the J gene end by 0 bases; junction bases not matched to a gene: 9. The CDR3 reads CASSLTVRTGSNTGELFF. The CDR3, as DNA: TGTGCCAGCAGCTTAACGGTGAGGACAGGTTCGAACACCGGGGAGCTGTTTTTT.

The gene calls are TRBV4-1 and TRBJ1-3; D unclear. Trimming pared 4 bases from V and 0 bases from J, leaving 7 bases between. The CDR3 is 14 amino acids. CDR1 and CDR2 (germline): MGHRA, YSYEKL. CDR3 region: CASSRQTSGNTIYF. The DNA for the CDR3 is TGCGCCAGCAGCCGTCAGACCTCTGGAAACACCATATATTTT.

The chain has TRBV11-2 and TRBJ1-1; 7 bases map to TRBD1. The CDR3 is 14 amino acids. Germline trimming cut 1 base from V and 5 bases from J; bases unmatched to any gene: 4. CDR1 SGHAT and CDR2 FQNNGV come from the germline V gene. CDR3 nucleotides: TGTGCCAGCAGCTTAGCAGGGGGGGAGACTGAAGCTTTCTTT. Translation: CASSLAGGETEAFF.

The chain couples TRBV7-8 to TRBJ2-7; D may match TRBD1 or TRBD2 (5 bases each). CDR1 is SGHVS, CDR2 FQNEAQ, per germline. The CDR3 totals 16 residues. V dropped 1 base and J dropped 2 bases, with 15 bases sitting between them. The CDR3 region has the DNA TGTGCCAGCAGCTTAGTAGAAGCAGGGACCCCCTACGAGCAGTACTTC. It encodes CASSLVEAGTPYEQYF.

There are a few counts of this clone. The V and J genes are TRBV9 and TRBJ1-5; D not certain. Deletions cut 0 bases from V and 5 bases from J, with 6 bases between. Germline CDR1 is SGDLS and CDR2 is YYNGEE. The CDR3 runs to 13 residues. Written as DNA, the CDR3 is TGTGCCAGCAGCGTAGGATTGGATCAGCCCCAGCATTTT. Amino acids: CASSVGLDQPQHF.